This T cell receptor beta chain was retrieved from a study of Graves' ophthalmopathy and Graves' hyperthyroidism. Findings and caveats of the study: Blood also contained most of the expanded thyroid clonotypes above 0.001 frequency.

This clonotype appeared many times. The target antigen is unknown. Stable hyperthyroidism denotes an absence of ophthalmopathy throughout 18 months of follow-up. V was clipped by 0 bases and J by 5 bases; unmatched bases: 2. Germline CDR1 is SGHKS and CDR2 is YYEKEE (reference sequence). This CDR3 spans 14 amino acids. As the template, RNA transcripts were used to amplify TCR beta CDR3 regions. An initial RT-PCR round employing HTBI primers preceded a second-round multiplex PCR. MiXCR, applied by TCRdb to the multiplex PCR reads, yields one record per CDR3 protein. The table shows 300,000 to 450,000 distinct CDR3 sequences, with roughly 17% occurring only once.

The clonotype originates from an adult woman with stable Graves' hyperthyroidism. This chain uses TRBV5-5 with TRBJ1-2; 9 bases map to TRBD1. Sequenced input: peripheral blood. CDR3 amino acids: CASSLGDRAYGYTF. As DNA, the CDR3 is TGTGCCAGCAGCTTGGGGGACAGGGCTTATGGCTACACCTTC.